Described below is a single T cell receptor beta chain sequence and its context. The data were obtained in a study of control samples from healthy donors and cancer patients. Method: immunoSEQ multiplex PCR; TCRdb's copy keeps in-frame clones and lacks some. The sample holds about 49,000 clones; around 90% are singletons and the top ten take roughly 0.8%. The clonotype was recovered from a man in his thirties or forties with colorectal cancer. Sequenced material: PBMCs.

In nucleotides, the CDR3 is TGTGCCAGCAATGTGTTAACCGGGGAGCTGTTTTTT. It encodes CASNVLTGELFF. V is TRBV2 and J is TRBJ2-2; no reliable D call. V lost 7 bases to trimming and J lost 5 bases, with 8 bases between them. The CDR3 is made up of 12 amino acids. Per germline, CDR1 SNHLY and CDR2 FYNNEI. The whole variable domain, remainder taken from reference TRBV2 and TRBJ2-2, is EPEVTQTPSHQVTQMGQEVILRCVPISNHLYFYWYRQILGQKVEFLVSFYNNEISEKSEIFDDQFSVERPDGSNFTLKIRSTKLEDSAMYFCASNVLTGELFFGEGSRLTVL.